This T cell receptor (beta chain) is from a study of T cells after posttransplantation cyclophosphamide. This CDR3 has 13 amino acids. Trimming removed 2 bases from V and 5 bases from J, with 7 bases in between. The germline V gene encodes CDR1 LNHDA and CDR2 SQIVND (reference sequence). Profiled with immunoSEQ multiplex PCR; TCRdb holds only in-frame clones, not every one. The data show about 66,000 clones, just under 95% seen once. This clone was seen more than once but under ten times. The gene calls are TRBV19 and TRBJ1-5; D perhaps matches TRBD1 (6 bases). The clonotype comes from a woman in her twenties or thirties in good health and a related stem cell transplant donor. Sequencing was done on a sample of PBMCs. CDR3 protein: CASSIRGDQPQHF. The CDR3 nucleotides read TGTGCCAGTAGTATAAGGGGGGATCAGCCCCAGCATTTT.